A single sample gave rise to the 17 T cell receptor beta chains below, sequenced in a study of blood T cells in healthy people across ages. Primers used in a second PCR of roughly 6 to 12 cycles were a sample-barcoded 5' primer and a J-beta primer mix. TCRdb re-analysed the 5' RACE reads in MiXCR, keeping a single row per CDR3 protein. The table lists 700,000 to 950,000 distinct CDR3 sequences, 58% of them singletons. Sequenced: blood. Every receptor here comes from a man aged 25 to 40 in good health.

This clonotype was detected once. The chain links TRBV7-8 to TRBJ2-7, with D uncertain. V was shortened by 3 bases and J by 2 bases, with 17 bases between the two germline ends. The germline V gene encodes CDR1 SGHVS and CDR2 FQNEAQ. The length of the CDR3 is 16 residues. CDR3 coding DNA: TGTGCCAGCAGCTTGAACACGGAGTATCATGCCTACGAGCAGTACTTC. Its translation: CASSLNTEYHAYEQYF.

This clonotype was detected ten times or more. The chain combines TRBV28 with TRBJ2-7; TRBD1 matches 9 bases. Germline values: CDR1 MDHEN, CDR2 SYDVKM. Trimming cost V 6 bases and J 6 bases; bases outside gene matches: 6. The CDR3 covers 13 residues. The CDR3 spells CASRVQGAGEQYF. The CDR3 DNA sequence: TGTGCCAGCAGAGTACAGGGGGCGGGCGAGCAGTACTTC.

The J gene is TRBJ2-3, the V gene TRBV6-2 or TRBV6-3; D call uncertain. V dropped 6 bases and J dropped 9 bases, with 13 bases sitting between them. The CDR3 loop spans 12 amino acids. Germline assignment: CDR1 MNHEY and CDR2 SVGEGT. The DNA of the CDR3 is TGTGCCAGCAGAGATCTAGAATACACGCAGTATTTT. Protein: CASRDLEYTQYF.

This clonotype was picked up a small number of times. V gene TRBV10-2 combines with J gene TRBJ2-3, with 12 bases matching TRBD2. Germline CDR1 reads WSHSY; CDR2 reads SAAADI. The ends lost 10 bases at V and 5 bases at J; junction bases unmatched: 4. The CDR3 covers 13 residues. CDR3 loop: CATRLAGEDTQYF. For the CDR3, the DNA is TGCGCCACCCGACTAGCGGGAGAAGATACGCAGTATTTT.

The chain combines TRBV7-2 with TRBJ1-1; 8 bases agree with TRBD1. J gave up 4 bases and V 3 bases, and 10 bases lay outside the gene matches. Per the germline V gene, CDR1 is SGHTA and CDR2 is FQGNSA. The CDR3 is made up of 16 amino acids. This chain's CDR3 is CASSFFTGGVGTEAFF. The CDR3 DNA reads TGTGCCAGCAGCTTTTTCACAGGGGGAGTTGGCACTGAAGCTTTCTTT.

The sample holds a few counts of this clonotype. This chain uses TRBV11-2 with TRBJ2-3; D might be TRBD2 (6 bases). The CDR3 spans 16 residues. Trimming removed 5 bases from V and 2 bases from J, with 17 bases in between. Germline V gene data show CDR1 as SGHAT and CDR2 as FQNNGV. The DNA of the CDR3 is TGTGCCAGCAGCCCACGACTTGTGCGGGACACAGATACGCAGTATTTT. Residues: CASSPRLVRDTDTQYF.

The chain employs TRBV18 and TRBJ1-1; the D is unclear. The germline V gene encodes CDR1 KGHSH and CDR2 LQKENI. Trimming removed 2 bases at V and 2 bases at J, with 6 bases between. The CDR3 length is 13 residues. Here the CDR3 reads CASSPLDNTEAFF. The DNA of the CDR3 is TGTGCCAGCTCACCATTGGATAACACTGAAGCTTTCTTT.

V is TRBV6-5 and J is TRBJ1-2; no reliable D call. This CDR3 region has 14 residues. V was trimmed by 0 bases and J by 4 bases, leaving 9 bases between them. Germline CDR1 reads MNHEY; CDR2 reads SVGAGI. The CDR3 coding sequence is TGTGCCAGCAGTTACTCGGGCGGAGTCTATGGCTACACCTTC. It codes for CASSYSGGVYGYTF.

In DNA form, the CDR3 reads TGTGCCAGCAGCTTCGGAAACGGGGGACTAAAACGCACAGATACGCAGTATTTT. Protein product: CASSFGNGGLKRTDTQYF. The rearrangement joins TRBV7-9 to TRBJ2-3; TRBD2 aligns across 7 bases. With V trimmed by 3 bases and J by 1 base, 13 bases remained unmatched. The germline V gene encodes CDR1 SEHNR and CDR2 FQNEAQ (reference sequence). This CDR3 spans 18 amino acids.

The rearrangement links TRBV12-3 or TRBV12-4 to TRBJ2-1, with D tentatively TRBD2 (5 bases). There are 15 residues in the CDR3. V was trimmed by 0 bases and J by 9 bases, leaving 15 bases between them. The CDR3 nucleotides read TGTGCCAGCAGTTTAGCGCTTACGGCCCGGGGTGAGCAGTTCTTC. Translating gives CASSLALTARGEQFF.

Here the CDR3 reads CASSQVWGSTDTQYF. Written as DNA, the CDR3 is TGTGCCAGCAGCCAAGTTTGGGGTAGCACAGATACGCAGTATTTT. The chain recombines TRBV3-1 with TRBJ2-3, with D unclear. This CDR3 region has 15 residues. Germline V gives CDR1 LGHDT, CDR2 YNNKEL (reference sequence). The germline V and J ends were trimmed by 1 base and 0 bases, with 8 bases remaining between them.

V gene TRBV12-3 or TRBV12-4 combines with J gene TRBJ1-2; D possibly corresponds to TRBD1 (6 bases). The CDR3 contains 16 residues. V lost 6 bases to trimming and J lost 4 bases, with 21 bases between them. The CDR3 sequence: CASSYDPGASSYGYTF. DNA of the CDR3: TGTGCCAGCAGCTACGATCCAGGGGCTTCAAGCTATGGCTACACCTTC.

CDR3 residues: CASSLLGLGSPLHF. DNA of the CDR3: TGTGCCAGCAGCTTGCTCGGGTTGGGTTCACCCCTCCACTTT. The genes are TRBV5-6 and TRBJ1-6, with unresolved D. The CDR3 is 14 residues long. Trimming removed 1 base at V and 9 bases at J, with 11 bases between. The V gene's germline CDR1 is SGHDT and CDR2 YYEEEE.

This clonotype has a single count. The rearrangement joins TRBV7-2 to TRBJ2-7; 7 nucleotides agree with TRBD1. The CDR3 is 16 residues long. Germline-derived CDR1 and CDR2 are SGHTA and FQGNSA. Trimming took 3 bases from V and 7 from J; bases not matched to a gene: 15. CDR3 in DNA: TGTGCCAGCAGCTTTAAGCCCCAGGGGGAATTGCGAGAGCAGTACTTC. Its translation is CASSFKPQGELREQYF.

V gene TRBV4-2 combines with J gene TRBJ1-2, with D tentatively TRBD1 (5 bases). The CDR3 has 15 amino acids. The germline gives CDR1 LGHNA, CDR2 YNFKEQ. The V and J ends lost 4 bases and 4 bases respectively, with 16 bases between them. CDR3 protein: CASSPGDGSFYGYTF. Written as DNA, the CDR3 is TGTGCCAGCAGCCCGGGGGACGGCTCCTTCTATGGCTACACCTTC.

This chain uses TRBV20-1 with TRBJ2-1; 10 bases fit TRBD1. The J segment lost 8 bases and the V segment lost 0 bases, leaving 7 bases of the junction unmatched. Germline V gene lookup returns CDR1 DFQATT and CDR2 SNEGSKA (reference sequence). The CDR3 has 15 residues. The CDR3 here is CSARDVGTGVYEQFF. The CDR3 region has the DNA TGCAGTGCTAGAGATGTAGGGACAGGGGTTTATGAGCAGTTCTTC.

This clonotype was counted only a few times. This sequence joins TRBV29-1 and TRBJ2-7, with a possible D match to TRBD2 (7 bases). Germline-derived CDR1 and CDR2 are SQVTM and ANQGSEA. The CDR3 has 14 amino acids. V lost 5 bases and J lost 2, with 16 bases in between. CDR3 residues: CSVRPGGAAYEQYF. For the CDR3, the DNA is TGCAGCGTTAGACCGGGGGGCGCCGCCTACGAGCAGTACTTC.